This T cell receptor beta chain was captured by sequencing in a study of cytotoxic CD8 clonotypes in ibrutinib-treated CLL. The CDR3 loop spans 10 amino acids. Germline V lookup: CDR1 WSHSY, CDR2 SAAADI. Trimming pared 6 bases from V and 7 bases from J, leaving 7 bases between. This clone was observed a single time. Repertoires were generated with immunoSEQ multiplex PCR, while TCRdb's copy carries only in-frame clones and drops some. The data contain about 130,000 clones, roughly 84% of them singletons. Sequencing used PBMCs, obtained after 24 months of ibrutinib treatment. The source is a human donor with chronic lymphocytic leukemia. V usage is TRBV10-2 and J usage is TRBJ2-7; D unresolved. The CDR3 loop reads CASSFGEQYF. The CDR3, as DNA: TGCGCCAGCAGCTTCGGGGAGCAGTACTTC.